The rows below give T cell receptor beta chains drawn from one sample of a study of HIV-infected children after antiretroviral therapy interruption. TCRdb redid the calling of the 3' RACE reads with MiXCR, one entry per CDR3 protein. Among some 90,000 distinct CDR3 sequences listed, 6.9% were seen once. The sequencing used CD45RA+ CD4+ T cells from PBMCs, pooled from several time points, collected from a donor given antiretroviral therapy, either interrupted or continuous. These receptors came from a pool of human donors with HIV. Each CDR3 is given with its conserved first and last residue. The order of the fields is J gene, V gene, D gene, clone size, CDR3 DNA, CDR3 protein. D genes are given only for firm matches. The listing skips clone size in some rows; elsewhere it reads once, few, many or a size class.

>TRBJ2-2|TRBV5-1|TRBD1|-
TGCGCCAGCAGCCCGTGGACAGGGGAGAAAAGGGAGCTGTTTTTT
CASSPWTGEKRELFF
>TRBJ1-2|TRBV7-9|-|many
TGTGCCAGCAGCCCTACAGGGTACAGGGGCTACACCTTC
CASSPTGYRGYTF
>TRBJ1-2|TRBV20-1|-|many
TGCAGTGCTAGAGATGGCGCTAGCAGGGGCTGGGGTACTAACTATGGCTACACCTTC
CSARDGASRGWGTNYGYTF
>TRBJ1-2|TRBV12-3/TRBV12-4|-|few
TGTGCCAGCAGTTTTCAGGGGCTCTATGGCTACACCTTC
CASSFQGLYGYTF
>TRBJ2-3|TRBV10-2|-|few
TGCGCCAGCAGTGAGTGGGGTGCAGATACGCAGTATTTT
CASSEWGADTQYF
>TRBJ2-2|TRBV6-1|TRBD1|many
TGTGCCAGCAGTCTGGGACAGTCGAACACCGGGGAGCTGTTTTTT
CASSLGQSNTGELFF
>TRBJ2-1|TRBV7-2|-|many
TGTGCCAGCAGCTCCGGGGTGTGGGGGGACAATGAGCAGTTCTTC
CASSSGVWGDNEQFF
>TRBJ1-2|TRBV19|TRBD1|-
TGTGCCAGTAGCGTCGACCGGGACAGAACGGGAAGCTATGGCTACACCTTC
CASSVDRDRTGSYGYTF
>TRBJ2-1|TRBV7-2|TRBD2|few
TGTGCCAGCAGCTTGACCGGGACTAGCGGCCTCAATGAGCAGTTCTTC
CASSLTGTSGLNEQFF
>TRBJ1-5|TRBV12-3/TRBV12-4|-|many
TGTGCTAGTGGACCCGGTAGGACATTCAATCAGCCCCAGCATTTT
CASGPGRTFNQPQHF
>TRBJ2-3|TRBV12-5|-|-
TGTGCTAGTGGTTCTACCCCCGTTCGGGCAGCATCAGATACGCAGTATTTT
CASGSTPVRAASDTQYF
>TRBJ1-1|TRBV18|-|many
TGTGCCAGCTCACCCCCCCCAGGGCCGGCTTTCTTT
CASSPPPGPAFF
>TRBJ2-7|TRBV6-5|TRBD2|many
TGCGCCAGCAGTGAGTTGGGGGGGGGGTACGAGCAGTACTTC
CASSELGGGYEQYF
>TRBJ2-1|TRBV7-2|TRBD2|-
TGTGCCAGCAGCCCCCCGGGGGGACTAAACTACAATGAGCAGTTCTTC
CASSPPGGLNYNEQFF
>TRBJ1-6|TRBV23-1|-|many
TGCGCCAGCAGTCAATCACGGGACGGGTCTTTTTCACCCCTCCACTTT
CASSQSRDGSFSPLHF
>TRBJ2-4|TRBV2|-|few
TGTGCCAGCAGAGGAGCGGTAGCCAAAAACATTCAGTACTTC
CASRGAVAKNIQYF
>TRBJ1-4|TRBV9|-|many
TGTGCCAGCAGCGCCCGGGACCGAGGAGTAAATGAAAAACTGTTTTTT
CASSARDRGVNEKLFF
>TRBJ2-1|TRBV11-3|-|few
TGTGCCAGCAGATTGGCTCGGGGGAATGAGCAGTTCTTC
CASRLARGNEQFF
>TRBJ1-1|TRBV19|TRBD1|few
TGTGGTACCGTCGCAGACAGGGCTCCCACTGAAGCTTTCTTT
CGTVADRAPTEAFF
>TRBJ2-7|TRBV25-1|TRBD1|-
TGTGCCATACAGGGGCCCTACGAGCAGTACTTC
CAIQGPYEQYF